This T cell receptor beta chain was documented in a study of shared T cell receptors in the human thymus. Sequenced by immunoSEQ multiplex PCR; TCRdb stores in-frame clones only, minus some. This sample has approximately 660,000 clones, with roughly 88% found just once. The CDR3 covers 12 residues. These records were also assigned to another study, of human thymus T cells. Turning to that study: During corrective heart surgery, resections were taken, and the thymus tissue came from them. Gene usage for V and J segments appeared biased in thymic and blood repertoires. Related studies found that unrelated individuals share highly overlapping thymic repertoires.

Sequencing input: thymocytes. This sequence joins TRBV21-1 and TRBJ1-5. TRBV21-1 is a recognized pseudogene. This TCR was recovered from a boy under three years old with a congenital heart defect. The CDR3 loop reads CARTEGLQPQHF. In DNA form, the CDR3 reads TGTGCCAGGACCGAGGGTTTGCAGCCCCAGCATTTT.